Detailed here is one TCR beta chain. This clone showed up just a few times. The clone's antigen remains unknown. Base qualities are not recorded, but no much larger clone differs from it by a single base. Clipping removes 6 bases from V and 2 bases from J, with 9 as the unmatched junction base count. CDR1 is given as MNHEY and CDR2 as SMNVEV, both from the germline V gene (reference sequence). The cysteine opens and the phenylalanine closes a CDR3 of 16 amino acids. Solely the CDR3 DNA is kept, with 48 bases framed from the first base. The data belong to a study of vaccination effects on CD4 cells after COVID-19 (dated by TCRdb to the early 2020s). For the study in its entirety: Two doses of either the BNT162b2 or the mRNA-1273 mRNA SARS-CoV-2 vaccine were administered to participants. A total of around eleven COVID-19 convalescent patients and several SARS-CoV-2-naive healthy vaccine recipients were included in the full study. SARS-CoV-2 spike-specific CD4+ TCR repertoires were compared before and after mRNA vaccination in COVID-19 convalescent patients and in infection-naive vaccine recipients. The Oncomine TCR Beta short-read assay on an Illumina iSeq 100 was used to sequence cultures from other donors in the study.

The ViraFEST assay stimulated PBMC with viral peptide pools and then used TCR sequencing to identify antigen-specific CD4+ T cell clonotypes by expansion. After around ten days of culture, CD4+ T cells were isolated with the EasySep CD4+ T cell isolation kit. Negative nucleocapsid antibody results before and after vaccination confirmed that the healthy vaccine recipients had no prior SARS-CoV-2 infection. Each well held more than 1.5 million PBMC cultured in IMDM containing about 5.4% human AB serum, about 10 IU/ml IL-2 and gentamicin, along with around 9.4 ug/ml peptides. Half of the culture medium was replaced with fresh IL-2-containing medium on days 3 and 7. Unless otherwise noted, each peptide stimulation condition was cultured in triplicate wells. PBMC were separated from whole blood using Ficoll-Paque Plus gradient centrifugation and were then either cryopreserved at -140C or used fresh. The overlapping peptide pools covered the spike proteins of SARS-CoV-2 and of the common cold coronaviruses HCoV-NL63, HCoV-OC43 and HCoV-229E. Genomic DNA was extracted from cultured CD4+ T cells with the QIAamp micro DNA kit.

Here is what the overall study found, with its caveats: At late post-vaccination timepoints, both infection-induced and vaccine-induced clones showed marked clonal contraction, consistent with waning T cell responses. In healthy vaccine recipients, vaccine-induced clones were almost all SARS-CoV-2 mono-reactive, with only 1 of 255 being cross-reactive with common cold coronaviruses. The study was limited by a small number of convalescent patients, and early post-infection timepoints were lacking.

The library was built by means of the immunoSEQ multiplex PCR assay. TCR beta CDR3 sequencing was performed on DNA from the cultured, isolated CD4+ T cells. Concerning the study's data processing: Non-productive TCR sequences were removed, reads were trimmed to the CDR3 region, and CDR3s of at least 7 amino acids were retained. The MANAFEST web app was used to pick out antigen-specific clonotypes by comparing their expansion in peptide wells with that in reference cultures. For clones to be considered positive, expansion at FDR<0.05 versus reference and all other wells, an odds ratio above 5, and a frequency above 0.1% in two replicate wells were required. Cross-reactive clonotypes were defined as significantly expanded in SARS-CoV-2 spike wells and in at least one common cold coronavirus spike condition. Using the stringdist R package, CDR3 similarity was measured by Levenshtein distance, and unrooted trees were constructed with ape in R 3.6.1. TCRdb's version of the immuneACCESS table is confined to in-frame rearrangements and falls short of the full clone set. An unresolved V gene accounts for under half of the shortfall where checked; the remainder is of unknown origin. That table gives V, J and clone size, and the DNA gave D and trimming. In this sample the table shows tens of thousands of clones, about four fifths of which occur a single time. Around 2.9% of the sample is taken by the ten largest.

The sequenced sample was CD4+ T cells from PBMCs cultured with HCoV-NL63 spike peptides, obtained before COVID-19 vaccination. The meaning of the sample's cell subset or site label: HCoV-NL63 spike overlapping peptide pool stimulation. This sequence was found in a human donor who received a COVID-19 vaccine. Recombination connected TRBV27 to TRBJ2-3; 9 bases in the middle match TRBD2. The sequenced DNA is TGTGCCAGCAGAAATCGACTAGCGGTAACCACAGATACGCAGTATTTT. Its coded protein is CASRNRLAVTTDTQYF.